This T cell receptor (beta chain) was recorded in a study of cytomegalovirus exposure and HLA in healthy donors (TCRdb year 2017). Broadly, across the study: In an earlier analysis of some 550 of the donors, 250 to 350 Gb of sequence data and 117 million unique TCR beta sequences from roughly 180 million T cells were reported. An early release covering roughly 580 HLA-typed donors comprised approximately 300 gigabases of sequencing data and 85 million to 100 million unique TCR sequences. Among the roughly 400 genotyped donors, approximately 77% belonged to the genetic ancestry cluster associated with self-reported Caucasian donors. The study aimed to test whether signatures of past pathogen exposure could be identified by cataloging public T cell receptors. Using immunosequencing, the study profiled T cell repertoires from around 670 subjects and related those repertoires to cytomegalovirus serostatus. A separate validation cohort of about 110 different subjects was used in addition to the approximately 640-subject first cohort. The study combined high-throughput TCR immunosequencing, statistical association of individual TCRs with disease status, and machine learning to predict cytomegalovirus infection status. To study patterns of TCR occurrence, a later analysis re-analyzed previously published TCR beta repertoires from around 700 donors and added high-resolution HLA genotyping. The later analysis used no new phenotypic data to find candidate immune exposures, relying instead on TCR beta sequences and their occurrence across donors. An earlier analysis of about 620 of the donors applied high-throughput TCR beta sequencing to assess whether each TCR beta V gene segment acted as functional or pseudogenic. Donor age, sex, ethnicity and CMV serostatus were compiled alongside the repertoire data. A later genetic analysis used genome-wide SNP genotypes for about three fifths of the roughly 700 donors, treating that subset as a discovery cohort. Every repertoire in the discovery cohort had been generated on one and the same sequencing platform. Class I and class II HLA loci were covered by the typing at four-digit resolution. Typing coverage varied by locus: about 629-630 donors for A, B, C, DRB1 and DQB1; more than 500 for DQA1; approximately 610 for DPA1; around 490 for DPB1. About 5 DR-DQ haplotypes were handled as single units for association and clustering, since linkage in the cohort was strong. Across around 400 genotyped donors of the cohort, an average of approximately 220,000 unique TCR beta nucleotide sequences per donor were sequenced, and approximately 17% of those sequences were non-productive.

The cohort comprised fewer than 750 healthy bone marrow donors. All cohort members were sampled while nominally healthy, although unrecorded immune exposures were likely present. The donor was CMV seronegative and belonged to the group of 350 to 400 seronegative cohort members. A peripheral blood sample was provided by each donor, and peripheral blood mononuclear cells were used for TCR beta sequencing. The Qiagen DNeasy Blood Extraction Kit was used to extract genomic DNA from the blood cell samples. As regards this clone: Its antigen is still unknown.

CDR3 length: 16 amino acids, cysteine to phenylalanine. The read is trimmed to its CDR3 DNA, 48 bases read in frame from base 1. The V end loses 1 base and the J end loses 0 bases, and a stretch of 12 bases separates them. The germline V gene (reference sequence) provides CDR1 SEHNR and CDR2 FQNEAQ. The method behind the library was the immunoSEQ multiplex PCR assay. For the multiplex PCR, a mixture combining 60 forward primers for TCR Vbeta segments and 13 reverse primers for TCR Jbeta segments was used. The CDR3 region of rearranged TCR beta genes was amplified from genomic DNA with a multiplex PCR assay. The amplified TCR beta libraries were sequenced on the Illumina HiSeq System as 87-base-pair reads. Turning to the authors' computational methods: Across the 670 or so repertoires, a later analysis counted roughly 77 million unique TCR beta chains, some 11 million of which were shared by at least two donors. Raw reads were error-corrected and collapsed into unique sequences with a nearest-neighbor algorithm that merged closely related sequences to remove PCR and sequencing errors. CDR3 sequences were aligned to IMGT reference sequences to assign V, D and J gene segments. For a sequence to be retained, a match of at least six nucleotides was required to both a V gene segment and a J gene segment. A rearrangement was called productive if the CDR3 had no stop codons and remained in frame with V and J, and every other rearrangement was called non-productive. Following IMGT convention, CDR3 was defined as the stretch from the second conserved V-encoded cysteine up to the conserved J-encoded phenylalanine. In an earlier analysis of more than 550 of the donors, sequences lacking an unambiguous match to a single V gene segment were excluded. An earlier analysis of 500 to 700 of the donors classified V segments as functional when productive rearrangements were above 56.7% and as segregating when the standard deviation between donors was above 5%. A statistical classification framework was built to diagnose cytomegalovirus status from the catalog of TCR beta chain sequences. V and J gene assignment, in a later analysis, came from comparing TCR nucleotide sequences with IMGT/GENE-DB human TR gene sequences. A later analysis assigned CDR3 sequences and most-parsimonious VDJ recombination scenarios with the TCRdist pipeline. In a later analysis, each TCR beta chain was defined by its CDR3 amino acid sequence together with its V-gene family, and reads without a unique V-gene family were excluded. As a way to deal with suspected cross-contamination and a sequencing artifact, a later analysis dropped 450 to 600 nucleotide sequences that were highly shared and had low generation probability. A later analysis calculated a clonal expansion index for each public chain from normalized within-repertoire ranks of inferred template counts. A later analysis computed generation probabilities with a VDJ recombination model fitted to out-of-frame rearrangements, and checked the results against IGoR. In a later analysis, TCR-TCR, TCR-HLA and TCR-CMV co-occurrence was scored with hypergeometric tests, and a repertoire-size bias correction was applied to TCR pairs. To estimate false discovery rates, a later analysis permuted the HLA or CMV assignments 20 times. In a later analysis, co-occurring TCRs were grouped using DBSCAN, and TCRdist sequence similarity was added for clustering within HLA-allele-positive subsets. Co-occurrence clustering excluded repertoires with fewer than 30,000 or more than 120,000 public chains, plus five with anomalous nucleotide sharing. TCRdb provides this immuneACCESS table in a form limited to in-frame rearrangements. Some clones are lacking; in checked studies, under half of them reflect an unresolved V gene, and why the rest are absent is not known. For V, J and clone size, that table is used; D and trimming come from the DNA. This sample's records show 200,000 or so clones. Around 0.7% of the sample goes to the ten largest clones.

Summary of the overall study and its limitations: A few of the identified cytomegalovirus-associated TCR beta chains were confirmed in vitro to be specific for cytomegalovirus antigens. Immune exposure information for the cohort was limited to CMV serostatus. A later genetic analysis reported fewer N-insertions in productive TCRs among donors in an Asian-associated ancestry cluster than the 666-donor mean. Because HLA typing was missing for some donors at each locus, association tests included only the typed subset. In a later analysis, HLA-associated TCR beta chains were found to be more clonally expanded and to have lower generation probabilities than equally common non-associated chains. While some public TCRs were present in many individuals, most TCR sequences turned up only very rarely across donors. Some IMGT-functional V segments, including TRBV6-2 and TRBV6-3, could not be told apart with the 87-base-pair reads, so those segments were excluded. In a later genetic analysis, a missense DCLRE1C variant was associated with V-gene and J-gene trimming of TCR beta chains, and the association was replicated in an independent cohort. Cytomegalovirus status was reported to be diagnosed by the classifier with high specificity and sensitivity in both the original and validation cohorts. Sequencing depth was assumed to be roughly uniform across donors in the presence/absence analyses, though that assumption may not hold. According to a later analysis, parvovirus B19, influenza, CMV and Epstein-Barr virus appeared linked to several top co-occurrence clusters. A further reported finding was that TCR beta sequences accurately predicted the HLA-A and HLA-B alleles for most subjects in the first cohort. At a false discovery rate of 0.05, a later analysis linked 16,951 TCR beta sequences to specific HLA alleles. In a later analysis, the rate of TCR association differed among HLA loci, with DRB1 alleles having the most associated TCRs and HLA-C alleles having the fewest. According to a later analysis, most CMV-associated TCR beta chains appeared to be HLA-restricted, and the HLA associations seemed to be driven largely by CMV exposure. A total of about 180 TCR beta chains were listed by the study as associated with cytomegalovirus. The authors suggested that the approach could potentially be generalized to other disease states and immunological phenotypes. Broadly in line with IMGT annotations, most TCR beta V segments showed up in productive rearrangements about 87% or about 30% of the time in an earlier analysis of around 600 of the donors. When HLA alleles, especially DR and DQ, strongly co-occurred, TCR associations were difficult to assign to individual alleles. A cluster of highly shared sequence variants was judged likely to be a technical artifact of the sequencing pipeline. Only TCR beta chains were sequenced in this cohort, and the absence of alpha or paired-chain data limited detectable features. Correlated functional status among segregating V segments might reflect linkage disequilibrium, but an unknown experimental factor could not be ruled out. Over 15 rarely observed V segments, including chromosome 9 orphons, were excluded from the earlier analysis of about 600 of the donors because counts were too low.

Sequencing used PBMCs. The receptor's source is a boy aged 5-17 years in good health and CMV-seronegative. The V and J genes are TRBV7-9 and TRBJ1-1; a confident D gene designation cannot be given. The nucleotide sequence reads TGTGCCAGCAGCTTAGGAGGGATGGAGATGAACACTGAAGCTTTCTTT. Protein translation: CASSLGGMEMNTEAFF.